This T cell receptor beta chain was identified during a study of T cells after yellow fever vaccination. This clonotype came up a few times. This CDR3 is built from 15 residues. Germline V gives CDR1 WSHSY, CDR2 SAAADI. Deletions cut 6 bases from V and 3 bases from J, with 18 bases between. Production of TCR cDNA was by 5'RACE template switching, which also added a universal primer site and UMIs. TCRdb ran MiXCR on the 5' RACE reads and lists one entry per CDR3 protein. The top ten clones hold over 12% of a sample with about 360,000 distinct CDR3 sequences, 6.2% of them seen once. The sequencing used PBMCs, collected 5 days after the yellow fever booster vaccination. The chain uses TRBV10-2 and TRBJ2-7; weak D call: TRBD2 (6 bases). The clonotype originates from a man aged 30 to 45 who received the YFV17D yellow fever vaccine. The CDR3 protein is CASRNPGLTLYEQYF. CDR3 bases: TGCGCCAGCAGGAACCCGGGACTGACCCTCTACGAGCAGTACTTC.